Below are 22 T cell receptor beta chains sequenced from a single sample in a study of OX40 agonist ivuxolimab in advanced cancers. Data came from immunoSEQ multiplex PCR; TCRdb stores just in-frame clones and leaves some out. The data show roughly 64,000 clones, roughly nine tenths seen once. Specimen: CD4+ or CD8+ T cells sorted from blood, collected in a trial of the OX40 agonist ivuxolimab. These TCRs come from an adult with an advanced solid tumor such as melanoma, head and neck, liver or kidney cancer.

The CDR3 spells CASSLRPGLAGGRYLDNEQFF. The CDR3 DNA is TGTGCCAGCAGCCTACGGCCGGGACTAGCGGGAGGGCGATATCTGGACAATGAGCAGTTCTTC. This rearrangement joins TRBV7-7 to TRBJ2-1; 16 bases agree with TRBD2. Germline CDR1 is SSHAT and CDR2 is FNYEAQ (reference sequence). Unmatched junction bases numbered 18, after V lost 5 bases and J lost 5 bases. The CDR3 contains 21 residues.

This clone is a singleton in its sample. Written as DNA, the CDR3 is TGTGCCAGCAGTTTCTTAAATGAGCAGTTCTTC. Residues: CASSFLNEQFF. V usage is TRBV28 and J usage is TRBJ2-1; D gene unclear. CDR3 length: 11 residues. V was pared by 3 bases and J by 7 bases, with 4 bases between. Germline CDR1 reads MDHEN; CDR2 reads SYDVKM.

This chain links TRBV2 with TRBJ2-4; D uncertain. Looked up from germline, CDR1 is SNHLY and CDR2 is FYNNEI. V lost 8 bases to trimming and J lost 3 bases, with 20 bases between them. The CDR3 is made up of 16 amino acids. As DNA, the CDR3 is TGTGCCAGCGCCCTGAACCCTCACTCGGGCAAAAACATTCAGTACTTC. Translation: CASALNPHSGKNIQYF.

V and J are TRBV2 and TRBJ2-1; perhaps TRBD2 as D (7 bases). V lost 7 bases to trimming and J lost 6 bases, with 22 bases between them. The CDR3 consists of 16 residues. Germline V lookup: CDR1 SNHLY, CDR2 FYNNEI. The CDR3 sequence is CASNERWGGPGNEQFF. CDR3 nucleotides: TGTGCCAGCAACGAACGGTGGGGGGGCCCCGGCAATGAGCAGTTCTTC.

The rearrangement uses TRBV27 and TRBJ2-7; D ambiguous. The CDR3 is 14 amino acids. CDR1 and CDR2 from the germline V gene are MNHEY and SMNVEV (reference sequence). Between the trimmed V and J ends, which lost 2 bases and 3 bases, there was a span of 11 bases. The CDR3 sequence: CASSLAKAHYEQYF. In DNA, the CDR3 is TGTGCCAGCAGTTTAGCGAAGGCTCACTACGAGCAGTACTTC.

The J gene is TRBJ2-7, the V gene TRBV7-9; D is uncertain. In germline, CDR1 is SEHNR, CDR2 FQNEAQ (reference sequence). The CDR3 totals 12 residues. V lost 11 bases and J lost 9, with 20 bases in between. In DNA form, the CDR3 reads TGTGCCGCTCAAGGGATTAGCCTACGGCAGTACTTC. Residues: CAAQGISLRQYF.

This clone turned up a few times. The chain is built from TRBV10-1 and TRBJ2-3, with 9 bases aligning to TRBD1. The CDR3 length is 14 residues. Germline CDR1 and CDR2: WNHNN and SYGVQD (reference sequence). With V trimmed by 4 bases and J by 2 bases, 1 base remained unmatched. The CDR3 DNA is TGCGCCAGCAGTGGGACAGGGGCCACAGATACGCAGTATTTT. It is translated as CASSGTGATDTQYF.

The chain links TRBV28 to TRBJ1-2, with TRBD1 as a possible D gene (6 bases). CDR1 and CDR2 (germline): MDHEN, SYDVKM. The V end was cut by 4 bases, the J end by 6 bases, with 15 bases between. The CDR3 extends over 14 amino acids. DNA for the CDR3: TGTGCCAGCAGTTCCCTCGGCGGGGGCCATGGCTACACCTTC. Its protein product is CASSSLGGGHGYTF.

This clone was observed a few times. The chain is built from TRBV27 and TRBJ2-1; 8 nucleotides line up with TRBD2. V was clipped by 6 bases and J by 3 bases; unmatched bases: 7. Germline assignment: CDR1 MNHEY and CDR2 SMNVEV (reference sequence). This CDR3 contains 15 residues. The CDR3 sequence is CASSVAGPHYNEQFF. The CDR3 DNA sequence: TGTGCCAGCAGCGTAGCGGGGCCTCACTACAATGAGCAGTTCTTC.

This chain joins TRBV12-5 and TRBJ1-2; the match to TRBD1 covers 7 bases. The CDR3 has 15 amino acids. Germline values: CDR1 LGHNT, CDR2 FRNRAP. V lost 5 bases to trimming and J lost 4 bases; unmatched junction nucleotides: 10. Here the CDR3 DNA reads TGTGCTAGTGGTGGTACCTCGACAGGGTTCTATGGCTACACCTTC. Translating gives CASGGTSTGFYGYTF.

This rearrangement joins TRBV30 to TRBJ2-2, with no clear D. The CDR3 totals 12 residues. Trimming left V 2 bases short and J 7 bases short, with 8 bases between. Per germline, CDR1 GTSNPN and CDR2 SVGIG (reference sequence). The DNA for the CDR3 is TGTGCCTGGAGTCTTGAGGACGGGGAGCTGTTTTTT. Translating it yields CAWSLEDGELFF.

The genes are TRBV13 and TRBJ2-1, with 9 bases aligning to TRBD1. The CDR3 is made up of 16 amino acids. Germline CDR1 and CDR2: PRHDT and FYEKMQ (reference sequence). V trimming: 5 bases; J trimming: 1 base; junction bases outside the gene matches: 6. Written as DNA, the CDR3 is TGTGCCAGCAGCGCCGGGGACAGGGCATCCTACAATGAGCAGTTCTTC. Translating it yields CASSAGDRASYNEQFF.

The genes are TRBV19 and TRBJ1-2; TRBD1 might be the D (5 bases). V shed 3 bases and J shed 2 bases, with 16 bases lying between them. The CDR3 has 16 amino acids. The germline gives CDR1 LNHDA, CDR2 SQIVND (reference sequence). CDR3 region: CASSIQMTALNYGYTF. In DNA form, the CDR3 reads TGTGCCAGTAGTATTCAAATGACAGCACTAAACTATGGCTACACCTTC.

The chain employs TRBV5-8 and TRBJ2-3; maybe TRBD1 (6 bases). Germline V gene sequence: CDR1 SGHTS, CDR2 YDEGEE. V lost 2 bases and J 4 bases, leaving 8 bases between the germline ends. The CDR3 is 13 amino acids. CDR3 protein: CASSLGGADTQYF. CDR3 DNA: TGTGCCAGCAGCTTAGGGGGAGCAGATACGCAGTATTTT.

The chain combines TRBV7-9 with TRBJ1-6; D is ambiguous. The germline gives CDR1 SEHNR, CDR2 FQNEAQ (reference sequence). Deletions cut 5 bases from V and 5 bases from J, with 16 bases between. This CDR3 is 16 amino acids long. As DNA, the CDR3 is TGTGCCAGCAGCCCACGGGCGCGTGACCATAATTCACCCCTCCACTTT. Its translation: CASSPRARDHNSPLHF.

The genes are TRBV7-9 and TRBJ2-5; no clear D. The last part of the DNA fits TRBJ2-7 better; the J call may be wrong. The CDR3 is made up of 11 amino acids. Germline V lookup: CDR1 SEHNR, CDR2 FQNEAQ (reference sequence). This chain's CDR3 is CASSFRYEQYF. CDR3 DNA: TGTGCCAGCAGCTTCCGGTACGAGCAGTACTTC.

This clone was recorded only once. The rearrangement joins TRBV13 to TRBJ1-2, with 8 nucleotides matching TRBD1. Germline CDR1 reads PRHDT; CDR2 reads FYEKMQ (reference sequence). V lost 3 bases and J lost 1; bases outside the gene matches: 4. The CDR3 covers 15 residues. The CDR3 loop is CASSLGDRSNYGYTF. The CDR3 DNA reads as TGTGCCAGCAGCTTGGGGGACAGGAGTAACTATGGCTACACCTTC.

Turning to this clone: This sample also contains other DNA sequences that code for the same CDR3. The rearrangement uses TRBV4-1 and TRBJ2-1; TRBD2 aligns across 11 bases. The CDR3 has 15 amino acids. Germline CDR1 MGHRA, CDR2 YSYEKL. V lost 2 bases to trimming and J lost 4 bases; unmatched junction nucleotides: 1. The CDR3 region has the DNA TGCGCCAGCAGCCAACTAGCGGGAGGATACAATGAGCAGTTCTTC. Protein product: CASSQLAGGYNEQFF.

The chain uses TRBV19 and TRBJ2-2, with 8 nucleotides matching TRBD2. Trimming removed 10 bases from V and 4 bases from J; junction bases left unmatched: 17. The CDR3 has 17 amino acids. Germline V gene data show CDR1 as LNHDA and CDR2 as SQIVND (reference sequence). CDR3 residues: CATTGGDKGIGTGELFF. The CDR3 DNA reads as TGTGCCACTACCGGGGGGGACAAGGGGATCGGCACCGGGGAGCTGTTTTTT. Full variable domain (outside the CDR3, taken from reference TRBV19 and TRBJ2-2): DGGITQSPKYLFRKEGQNVTLSCEQNLNHDAMYWYRQDPGQGLRLIYYSQIVNDFQKGDIAEGYSVSREKKESFPLTVTSAQKNPTAFYLCATTGGDKGIGTGELFFGEGSRLTVL.

V and J are TRBV7-9 and TRBJ1-2, with D tentatively TRBD1 (6 bases). The CDR3 contains 16 residues. Germline CDR1 is SEHNR and CDR2 is FQNEAQ (reference sequence). The V and J ends lost 1 base and 1 base respectively, with 13 bases between them. Here the CDR3 reads CASSLVRGRGNYGYTF. The CDR3 DNA reads TGTGCCAGCAGCTTAGTCCGGGGGCGGGGTAACTATGGCTACACCTTC.

V and J are TRBV11-2 and TRBJ2-6; D gene ambiguous. Germline V gives CDR1 SGHAT, CDR2 FQNNGV. There are 16 residues in the CDR3. Trimming took 4 bases from V and 4 from J, leaving 14 bases between them. The CDR3 coding sequence is TGTGCCAGCAGCTCAGACGATACCCAGGGGGCCAACGTCCTGACTTTC. Translated: CASSSDDTQGANVLTF.

The chain uses TRBV7-9 and TRBJ2-5, with 9 bases identical to TRBD1. CDR1 is SEHNR and CDR2 is FQNEAQ in the germline V gene (reference sequence). The length of the CDR3 is 16 residues. With 4 bases clipped from V and 2 bases from J, the junction kept 8 bases outside the gene matches. The CDR3 DNA follows: TGTGCCAGCAGCTCAACAGGGGGCCTTGAGCAAGAGACCCAGTACTTC. Residues: CASSSTGGLEQETQYF.